Here is one T cell receptor beta chain with its context. Losses at the gene ends were 6 bases for V and 0 bases for J; bases not matched to a gene: 12. The CDR3 is made up of 17 amino acids. CDR1 MDHEN and CDR2 SYDVKM come from the germline V gene. This entry is derived from a study of T cells in localized non-small cell lung cancer. Clones were read by immunoSEQ multiplex PCR, and TCRdb kept only the in-frame ones, dropping some. The table records roughly 86,000 clones, 80% to 90% of them present only once. Material: peripheral blood, obtained before any cancer treatment. The TCR comes from a man aged 35-75 years with stage I lung adenocarcinoma. This chain joins TRBV28 and TRBJ2-3, with 7 positions matching TRBD2. The CDR3 loop reads CASSTPSAGSSTDTQYF. For the CDR3, the DNA is TGTGCCAGCAGCACCCCCTCAGCGGGGTCTAGCACAGATACGCAGTATTTT.